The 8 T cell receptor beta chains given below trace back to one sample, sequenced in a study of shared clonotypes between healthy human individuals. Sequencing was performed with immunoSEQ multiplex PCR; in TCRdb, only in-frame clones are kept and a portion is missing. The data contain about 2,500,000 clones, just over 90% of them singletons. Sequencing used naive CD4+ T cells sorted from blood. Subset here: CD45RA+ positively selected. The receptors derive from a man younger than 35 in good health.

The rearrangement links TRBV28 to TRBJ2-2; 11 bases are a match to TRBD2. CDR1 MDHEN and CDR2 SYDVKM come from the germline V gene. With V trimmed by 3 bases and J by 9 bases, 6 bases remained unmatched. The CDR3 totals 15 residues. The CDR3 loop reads CASSLTSGVKRELFF. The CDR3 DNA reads TGTGCCAGCAGTTTGACTAGCGGGGTAAAAAGGGAGCTGTTTTTT.

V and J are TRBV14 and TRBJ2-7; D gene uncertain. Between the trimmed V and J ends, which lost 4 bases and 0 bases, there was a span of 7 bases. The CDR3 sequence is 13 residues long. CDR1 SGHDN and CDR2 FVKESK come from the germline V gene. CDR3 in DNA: TGTGCCAGCAGCCTCAACCCCTCCTACGAGCAGTACTTC. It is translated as CASSLNPSYEQYF.

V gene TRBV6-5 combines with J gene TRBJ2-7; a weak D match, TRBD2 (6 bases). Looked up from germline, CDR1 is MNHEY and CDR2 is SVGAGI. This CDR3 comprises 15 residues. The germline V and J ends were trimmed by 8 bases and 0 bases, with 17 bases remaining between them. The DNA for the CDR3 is TGTGCCAGCCGAGCCCGGGGGAGTAGCTCCTACGAGCAGTACTTC. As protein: CASRARGSSSYEQYF.

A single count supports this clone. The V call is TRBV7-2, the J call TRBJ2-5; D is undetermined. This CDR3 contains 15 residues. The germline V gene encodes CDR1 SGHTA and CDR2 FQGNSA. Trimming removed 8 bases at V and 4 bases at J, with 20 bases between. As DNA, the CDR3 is TGTGCCAGCGGCTATCTTATGAACACGGCAGAGACCCAGTACTTC. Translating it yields CASGYLMNTAETQYF. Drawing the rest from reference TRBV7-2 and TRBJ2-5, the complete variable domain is GAGVSQSPSNKVTEKGKDVELRCDPISGHTALYWYRQSLGQGLEFLIYFQGNSAPDKSGLPSDRFSAERTGGSVSTLTIQRTQQEDSAVYLCASGYLMNTAETQYFGPGTRLLVL.

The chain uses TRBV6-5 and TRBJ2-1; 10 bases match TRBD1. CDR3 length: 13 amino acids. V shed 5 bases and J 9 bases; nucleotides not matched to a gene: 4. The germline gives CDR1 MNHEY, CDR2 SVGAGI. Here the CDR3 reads CASSRQGAGEQFF. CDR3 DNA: TGTGCCAGCAGTAGACAGGGGGCGGGTGAGCAGTTCTTC.

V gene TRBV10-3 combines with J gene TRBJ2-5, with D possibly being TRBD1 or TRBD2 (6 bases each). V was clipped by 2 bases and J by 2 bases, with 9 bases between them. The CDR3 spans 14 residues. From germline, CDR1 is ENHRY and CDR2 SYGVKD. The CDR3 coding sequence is TGTGCCATCAGTGAGACAGGGAGGCAAGAGACCCAGTACTTC. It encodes CAISETGRQETQYF.

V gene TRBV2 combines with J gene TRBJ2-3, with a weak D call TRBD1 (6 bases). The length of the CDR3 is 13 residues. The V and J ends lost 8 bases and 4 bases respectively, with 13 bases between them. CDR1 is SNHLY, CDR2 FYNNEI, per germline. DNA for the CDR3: TGTGCCAGCCGACAGGAAGTAGCAGATACGCAGTATTTT. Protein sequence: CASRQEVADTQYF.

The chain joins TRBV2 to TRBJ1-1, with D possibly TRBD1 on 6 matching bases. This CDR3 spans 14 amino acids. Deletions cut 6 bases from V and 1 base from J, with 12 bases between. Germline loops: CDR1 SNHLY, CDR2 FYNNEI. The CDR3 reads CASSGDTGNTEAFF. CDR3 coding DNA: TGTGCCAGCAGCGGGGACACCGGGAACACTGAAGCTTTCTTT.